This T cell receptor beta chain was identified in a study of T cell responses to AZD1222 COVID-19 vaccine. Clones were sequenced by immunoSEQ multiplex PCR, and TCRdb holds only the in-frame ones, with some missing. The sample lists 100,000 to 120,000 clones, approximately 90% occurring once. Germline V lookup: CDR1 MGHRA, CDR2 YSYEKL. V was clipped by 3 bases and J by 4 bases, with 19 bases between them. This CDR3 is built from 17 residues. This specimen consisted of peripheral blood, obtained on day 0 of AZD1222 vaccination. The receptor was derived from an adult in good health. This chain connects TRBV4-1 to TRBJ1-3; TRBD1 might be the D (6 bases). For the CDR3, the DNA is TGCGCCAGCAGCCAGGAAGGGGATCAGGGGCGCGGAAACACCATATATTTT. Amino acid sequence: CASSQEGDQGRGNTIYF.